This entry concerns a single TCR beta chain. Seattle researchers signed up patients amid active infection and tracked them longitudinally. Original processing notes: From reference gene primer amplification, estimates of nucleated cell counts were derived. Using immunoSEQ multiplex PCR, the repertoire was profiled, and TCRdb retains in-frame clones only, with some absent. D and trimming were read from the DNA, whereas the V and J calls and clone size are those reported in that table. Among 300,000 to 350,000 clones listed, around 90% were seen once. This CDR3 is built from 15 residues. V dropped 6 bases and J dropped 0; count of bases not matched to a gene: 7. Germline CDR1 reads MDHEN; CDR2 reads SYDVKM. The sample is drawn from a study of blood T cell repertoires in COVID-19. Turning to the study itself: Sites in the United States, Italy and Spain provided acute and convalescent COVID-19 samples. T cells, B-cell-depleted T cells, or PBMCs provided the cDNA or gDNA that served as material.

The sample consisted of peripheral blood. The origin of this receptor is a woman aged 40-49 years with COVID-19, enrolled during active disease. The chain combines TRBV28 with TRBJ2-7; 8 positions agree with TRBD2. CDR3 coding DNA: TGTGCCAGCAGGAATAGCGGGGTTCGCTCCTACGAGCAGTACTTC. It codes for CASRNSGVRSYEQYF.